The clone carrying this T cell receptor (beta chain) occurred once. What it binds is unknown. One junction end disagrees with the germline gene, perhaps due to a read error. Looked up from germline, CDR1 is SSHAT and CDR2 is FNYEAQ (reference sequence). This CDR3 is 16 amino acids long. This entry belongs to a study of T cells in Graves' hyperthyroidism and ophthalmopathy. The study, taken as a whole, reports: Blood held most thyroid clonotypes expanded above 0.001 frequency.

TCR beta CDR3 region amplification was performed from RNA transcripts. Initially, a first-round RT-PCR of the TCR CDR3 employed the HTBI primer set. One entry per CDR3 protein, called by TCRdb with MiXCR from the multiplex PCR reads. This sample has approximately 380,000 distinct CDR3 sequences, with 11% to 15% found just once. Sequencing was done on a sample of blood. The gene calls are TRBV7-7 and TRBJ2-3; 14 nucleotides match TRBD2. The sequence was obtained from a man between 45 and 60 years old with Graves' ophthalmopathy. The CDR3: CASSAWTSGRTGTQYF. The CDR3, as DNA: TGTGCTAGCAGCGCCTGGACTAGCGGGAGGACCGGTACGCAGTATTTT.